This T cell receptor beta chain was documented in a study of tumor-infiltrating lymphocytes in oesophageal squamous cell carcinoma. The sample holds many counts of this clonotype. This CDR3 is built from 12 residues. The V gene's germline CDR1 is ENHRY and CDR2 SYGVKD. Using its own MiXCR run on the PCR reads, TCRdb lists one record per CDR3 protein. The sample shows about 22,000 distinct CDR3 sequences, about a third of them seen only once. The sample taken for sequencing was esophageal tumor tissue. This clonotype was sampled from a female donor with esophageal squamous cell carcinoma. The J gene is TRBJ1-1, the V gene TRBV10-3; D is uncertain. The end of the DNA aligns better with TRBJ2-2, so the J call may be wrong. The CDR3 region is CAIRENRGELFF. CDR3 coding DNA: TGTGCCATCAGGGAGAATCGCGGGGAGCTGTTTTTT.